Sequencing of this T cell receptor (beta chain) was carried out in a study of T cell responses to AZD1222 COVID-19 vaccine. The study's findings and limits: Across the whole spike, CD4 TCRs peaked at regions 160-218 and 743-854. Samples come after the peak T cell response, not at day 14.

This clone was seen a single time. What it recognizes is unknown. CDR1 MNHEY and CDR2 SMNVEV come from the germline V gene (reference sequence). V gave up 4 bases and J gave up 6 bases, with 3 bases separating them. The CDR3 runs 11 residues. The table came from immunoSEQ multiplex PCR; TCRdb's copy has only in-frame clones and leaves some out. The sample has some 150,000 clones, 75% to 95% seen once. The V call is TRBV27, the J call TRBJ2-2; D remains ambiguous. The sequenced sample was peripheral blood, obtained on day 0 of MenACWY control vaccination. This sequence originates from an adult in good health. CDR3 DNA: TGTGCCAGCAGTTGGGCCGGGGAGCTGTTTTTT. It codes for CASSWAGELFF.